The source of this T cell receptor beta chain is a study of T and B cells in COVID-19 patients. For the study at large: COVID-19 patients gave peripheral blood either during active infection or after recovery.

Blood genomic DNA input for TRB amplification was about 240-550 ng. Germline CDR1 and CDR2: MNHEY and SVGAGI. With 2 bases removed from V and 7 bases from J, the gap between germline ends came to 14 bases. This CDR3 has 15 residues. In regard to this clonotype: Its antigen remains unknown.

Whole-study results and caveats: At recovery TRB diversity and richness exceeded healthy donors, after highly clonal active COVID-19 repertoires.

TRB rearrangements were amplified by multiplex PCR with BIOMED2 TRB-A/B primers. TCRdb reprocessed the multiplex PCR reads with MiXCR, giving one entry per CDR3 protein. The sample yields 20,000 to 25,000 distinct CDR3 sequences, 30% to 35% seen once. The clonotype was recovered from a human donor who had recovered from COVID-19. Sequenced sample: blood. The chain has TRBV6-5 and TRBJ1-4; a possible D gene is TRBD1 (6 bases). The CDR3 DNA reads TGTGCCAGCAGTTACGTTAGGGGGGGGCGTGAAAAACTGTTTTTT. Translation: CASSYVRGGREKLFF.